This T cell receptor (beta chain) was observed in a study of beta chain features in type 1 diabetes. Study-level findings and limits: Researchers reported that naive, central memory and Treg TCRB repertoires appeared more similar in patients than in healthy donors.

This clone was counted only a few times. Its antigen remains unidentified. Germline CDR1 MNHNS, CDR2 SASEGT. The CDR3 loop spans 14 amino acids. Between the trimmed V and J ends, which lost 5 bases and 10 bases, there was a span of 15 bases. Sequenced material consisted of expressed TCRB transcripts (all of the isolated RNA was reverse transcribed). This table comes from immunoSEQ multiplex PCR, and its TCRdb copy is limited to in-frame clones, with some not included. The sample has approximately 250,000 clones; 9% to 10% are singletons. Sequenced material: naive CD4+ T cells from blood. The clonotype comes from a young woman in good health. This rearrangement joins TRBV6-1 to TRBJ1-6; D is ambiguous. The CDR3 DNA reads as TGTGCCAGCAGTTTACTTGGACGGGAATCACCCCTCCACTTT. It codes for CASSLLGRESPLHF.